This TCR beta chain comes out of a study of shared clonotypes between healthy human individuals. Whole-study context: With ages of 18 to 49, the donors were two women and three men. Findings and caveats of the study: A reduction in generation probabilities was seen for non-shared clonotypes relative to those shared by all four donors. A limitation of the genetic and exposure-history diversity represented arose from few donors.

Clones were read by immunoSEQ multiplex PCR, and TCRdb kept only the in-frame ones, dropping some. The repertoire holds some 1 million clones, with around 74% as singletons. With respect to this clone: Its antigen is unidentified.

The sample taken for sequencing was memory CD4+ T cells sorted from blood. Subset: CD45RA-negative fraction. This TCR came from a man aged 18 to 29 in good health.

The CDR3 loop is CASSLTLNQPQHF. Here the CDR3 DNA reads TGTGCCAGCAGCTTAACCCTGAATCAGCCCCAGCATTTT. The gene calls are TRBV11-2 and TRBJ1-5; D gene unclear. CDR1 is SGHAT and CDR2 is FQNNGV in the germline V gene. Trimming removed 2 bases at V and 4 bases at J, with 6 bases between. This CDR3 spans 13 amino acids. Complete variable domain (other parts from reference TRBV11-2 and TRBJ1-5): EAGVAQSPRYKIIEKRQSVAFWCNPISGHATLYWYQQILGQGPKLLIQFQNNGVVDDSQLPKDRFSAERLKGVDSTLKIQPAKLEDSAVYLCASSLTLNQPQHFGDGTRLSIL.